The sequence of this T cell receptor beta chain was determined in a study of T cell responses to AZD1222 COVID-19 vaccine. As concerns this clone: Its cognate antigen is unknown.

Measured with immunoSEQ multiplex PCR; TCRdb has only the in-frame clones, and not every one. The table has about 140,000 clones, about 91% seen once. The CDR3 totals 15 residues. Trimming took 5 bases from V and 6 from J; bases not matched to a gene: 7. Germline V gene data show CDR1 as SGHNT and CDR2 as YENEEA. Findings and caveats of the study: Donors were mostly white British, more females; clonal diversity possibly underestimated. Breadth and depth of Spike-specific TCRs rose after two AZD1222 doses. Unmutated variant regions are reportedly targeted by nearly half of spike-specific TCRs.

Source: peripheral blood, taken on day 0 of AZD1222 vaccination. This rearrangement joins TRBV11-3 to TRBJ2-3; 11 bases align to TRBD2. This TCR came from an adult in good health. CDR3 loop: CASSQGSGGADTQYF. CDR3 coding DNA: TGTGCCAGCAGCCAAGGTAGCGGGGGGGCCGATACGCAGTATTTT.